The clone carrying this TCR beta chain was seen just once. This sample stems from a study of blood T cell repertoires in COVID-19. The protocol was immunoSEQ multiplex PCR, while the TCRdb copy is restricted to in-frame clones and leaves out a portion. The table lists approximately 260,000 clones, approximately 87% of them singletons. The CDR3 sequence is 12 residues long. Trimming cost V 5 bases and J 15 bases; bases outside gene matches: 6. Material for sequencing was peripheral blood. The TCR sequence derives from a man aged 60 to 75 who had recovered from COVID-19. The rearrangement joins TRBV12-3 or TRBV12-4 to TRBJ2-1; 11 nucleotides match TRBD2. This chain's CDR3 is CASSNSGRGGFF. Here the CDR3 DNA reads TGTGCCAGCAGTAATAGCGGGAGGGGGGGGTTCTTC.